The present T cell receptor beta chain was sequenced within a study of blood T cell repertoires in COVID-19. Study information: From the United States, Italy and Spain came samples of acute and convalescent COVID-19. In each case, the material was cDNA or gDNA derived from T cells, B-cell-depleted T cells, or PBMCs.

The CDR3 is 15 residues long. Looked up from germline, CDR1 is MNHNY and CDR2 is SVGAGI (reference sequence). The V gene end was trimmed by 2 bases and the J gene end by 7 bases; junction bases not matched to a gene: 3. Authors' processing steps: From reference gene primer amplification, estimates of nucleated cell counts were derived. Data came from immunoSEQ multiplex PCR; TCRdb stores just in-frame clones and leaves some out. V, J and clone size were drawn from that table, and D and trimming were deduced from the DNA. This sample carries 150,000 to 200,000 clones, about 91% of them seen once, and the ten largest clones take 3.5% to 4%.

This sequence was found in a woman aged 60 to 75 who had recovered from COVID-19. The chain carries TRBV6-6 and TRBJ1-6; TRBD1 aligns across 9 bases. Sequenced: peripheral blood. CDR3 DNA: TGTGCCAGCAGTTACATCGACAGGGGGAATTCACCCCTCCACTTT. Translating gives CASSYIDRGNSPLHF.